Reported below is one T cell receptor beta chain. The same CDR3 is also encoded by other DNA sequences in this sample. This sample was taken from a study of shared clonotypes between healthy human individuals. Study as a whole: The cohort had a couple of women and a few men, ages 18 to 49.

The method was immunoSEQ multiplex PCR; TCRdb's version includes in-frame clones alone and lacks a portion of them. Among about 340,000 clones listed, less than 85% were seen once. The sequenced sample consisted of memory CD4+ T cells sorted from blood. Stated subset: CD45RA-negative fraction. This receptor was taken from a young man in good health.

CDR3 DNA sequence: TGTGCCAGTAGGACAGGAGGGAACACCGGGGAGCTGTTTTTT. Translating gives CASRTGGNTGELFF. The J gene is TRBJ2-2, the V gene TRBV19, with a weak D call TRBD1 (6 bases). V lost 6 bases to trimming and J lost 1 base, with 9 bases between them. Germline V gene data show CDR1 as LNHDA and CDR2 as SQIVND (reference sequence). The CDR3 totals 14 residues.